The source of this T cell receptor (beta chain) is a study of identical twins. Regarding the study as a whole: Models underestimated out-of-frame TCR alpha sharing in monozygotic twins.

With regard to this clonotype: Its antigen is unidentified.

Each CDR3 protein is one row after TCRdb ran MiXCR on the 5' RACE reads. Among roughly 690,000 distinct CDR3 sequences listed, 21% were seen once. With V trimmed by 0 bases and J by 2 bases, 14 bases remained unmatched. The germline gives CDR1 DFQATT, CDR2 SNEGSKA (reference sequence). The CDR3 has 19 residues. These data are also associated with another study on T cells expressing NK-cell markers. From that paper: Sequencing of TCR beta repertoires drew on sorted CD3+CD56+NKG2C+, CD3+CD56+NKG2C- and CD3+CD56-NKG2C+ T cells. The sorts in several experiments were restricted to alpha-beta TCR T cells by an anti-gamma-delta TCR antibody. Dominant NKG2C+ clonotypes made up about 1.0-7.0% of CD8+ T cells in about six donors.

The source material was PBMCs. The origin of this receptor is a woman between 18 and 29 years old in good health. This rearrangement joins TRBV20-1 to TRBJ2-1; 9 bases are shared with TRBD1. The CDR3 reads CSARDQGGQGVLTYNEQFF. CDR3 coding DNA: TGCAGTGCTAGAGATCAGGGGGGACAGGGAGTTTTAACCTACAATGAGCAGTTCTTC.